A single TCR beta chain is shown here with its context. The data originate from a study of shared clonotypes between healthy human individuals. The CDR3 spans 19 residues. Germline V gene data show CDR1 as SGHRS and CDR2 as YFSETQ. Germline trimming cut 4 bases from V and 3 bases from J; bases unmatched to any gene: 11. Clones were read by immunoSEQ multiplex PCR, and TCRdb kept only the in-frame ones, dropping some. This sample has over a million clones, with about three quarters found just once. Sequencing used memory CD4+ T cells sorted from blood. Noted subset: CD45RA-negative fraction. This clonotype originated in a young man in good health. This chain joins TRBV5-1 and TRBJ2-6; TRBD1 aligns across 12 bases. The CDR3 protein is CASSPRTGQGAYGANVLTF. As DNA, the CDR3 is TGCGCCAGCAGCCCCCGGACGGGACAGGGGGCATATGGGGCCAACGTCCTGACTTTC.